This T cell receptor (beta chain) was sequenced for a study of blood T cell repertoires in COVID-19. Study context: Samples representing acute and convalescent COVID-19 were sourced from the United States, Italy and Spain. Sources were T cells, B-cell-depleted T cells, or PBMCs; the material itself was cDNA or gDNA.

The CDR3 is 14 amino acids. V was clipped by 3 bases and J by 5 bases, with 12 bases between them. Germline CDR1 and CDR2: MNHNS and SASEGT. Study processing details: Estimated nucleated cell counts came from reference gene primer amplification. Profiling relied on immunoSEQ multiplex PCR, and the TCRdb table lists in-frame clones only, not all of them. V and J calls and clone size are copied from that table; D and trimming were computed from the DNA. Of over 200,000 clones in the sample, roughly 80% are singletons; the top ten hold 5.1%. The TCR comes from a human donor in a cohort sampled during active COVID-19. V is TRBV6-1 and J is TRBJ2-3, with TRBD2 as a possible D gene (5 bases). Source material: peripheral blood. The CDR3 bases are TGTGCCAGCAGTGAGGGCGGACTCCGAGATACGCAGTATTTT. Its translation is CASSEGGLRDTQYF.